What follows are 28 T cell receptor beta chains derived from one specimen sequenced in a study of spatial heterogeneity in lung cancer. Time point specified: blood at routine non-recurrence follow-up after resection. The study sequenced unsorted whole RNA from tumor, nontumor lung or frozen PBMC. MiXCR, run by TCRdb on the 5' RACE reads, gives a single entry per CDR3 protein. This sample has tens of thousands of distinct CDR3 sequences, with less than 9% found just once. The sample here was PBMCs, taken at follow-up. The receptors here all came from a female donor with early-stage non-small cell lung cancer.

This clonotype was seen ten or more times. The DNA for the CDR3 is TGTGCCAGCAGCGGTCGTAGCACCGGGGAGCTGTTTTTT. As protein: CASSGRSTGELFF. V and J are TRBV7-6 and TRBJ2-2; D gene uncertain. This CDR3 spans 13 amino acids. Looked up from germline, CDR1 is SGHVS and CDR2 is FNYEAQ. Trimming stripped 5 bases from V and 4 bases from J, with 8 bases between.

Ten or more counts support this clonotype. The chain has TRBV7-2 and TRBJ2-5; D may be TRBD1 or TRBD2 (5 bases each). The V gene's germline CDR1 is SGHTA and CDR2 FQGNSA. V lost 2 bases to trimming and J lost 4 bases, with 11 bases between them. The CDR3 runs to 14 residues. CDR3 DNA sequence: TGTGCCAGCAGCTTAATGTTCGGGGCAGAGACCCAGTACTTC. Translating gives CASSLMFGAETQYF.

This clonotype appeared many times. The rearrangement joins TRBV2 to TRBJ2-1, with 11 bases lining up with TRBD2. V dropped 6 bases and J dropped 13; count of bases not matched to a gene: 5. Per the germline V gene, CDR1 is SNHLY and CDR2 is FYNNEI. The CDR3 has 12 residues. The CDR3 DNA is TGTGCCAGCAGGACTCTAGCGGGGGGACAGTTCTTC. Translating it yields CASRTLAGGQFF.

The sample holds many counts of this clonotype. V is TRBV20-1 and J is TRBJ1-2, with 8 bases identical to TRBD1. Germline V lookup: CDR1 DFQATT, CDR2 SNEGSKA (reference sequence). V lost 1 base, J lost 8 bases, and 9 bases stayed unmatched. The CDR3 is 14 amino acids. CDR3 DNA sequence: TGCAGTGCTAGAGTCGGGACAGGATTGTGGGGCTACACCTTC. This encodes CSARVGTGLWGYTF.

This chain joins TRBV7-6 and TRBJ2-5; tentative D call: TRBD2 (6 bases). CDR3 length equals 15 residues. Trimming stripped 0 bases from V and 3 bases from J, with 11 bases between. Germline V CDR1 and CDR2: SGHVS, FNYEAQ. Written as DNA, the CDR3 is TGTGCCAGCAGCTTAGCGGCTAGCGAGAAAGAGACCCAGTACTTC. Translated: CASSLAASEKETQYF. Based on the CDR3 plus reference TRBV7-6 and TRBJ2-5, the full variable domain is GAGVSQSPRYKVTKRGQDVALRCDPISGHVSLYWYRQALGQGPEFLTYFNYEAQQDKSGLPNDRFSAERPEGSISTLTIQRTEQRDSAMYRCASSLAASEKETQYFGPGTRLLVL.

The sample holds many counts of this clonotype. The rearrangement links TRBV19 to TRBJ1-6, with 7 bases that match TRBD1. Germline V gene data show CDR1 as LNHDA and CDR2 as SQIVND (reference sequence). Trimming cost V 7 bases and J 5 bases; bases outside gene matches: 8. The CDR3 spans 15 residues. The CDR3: CASTPDRRDNSPLHF. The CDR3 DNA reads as TGTGCCAGTACCCCGGACAGGAGAGATAATTCACCCCTCCACTTT. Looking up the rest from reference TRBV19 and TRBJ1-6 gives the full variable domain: DGGITQSPKYLFRKEGQNVTLSCEQNLNHDAMYWYRQDPGQGLRLIYYSQIVNDFQKGDIAEGYSVSREKKESFPLTVTSAQKNPTAFYLCASTPDRRDNSPLHFGNGTRLTVT.

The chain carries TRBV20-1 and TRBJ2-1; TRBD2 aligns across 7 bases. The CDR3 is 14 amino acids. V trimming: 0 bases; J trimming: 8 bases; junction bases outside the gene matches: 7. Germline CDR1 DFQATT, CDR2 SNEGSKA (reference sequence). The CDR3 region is CSARDPAGRDEQFF. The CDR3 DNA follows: TGCAGTGCTAGAGATCCGGCAGGGAGGGATGAGCAGTTCTTC.

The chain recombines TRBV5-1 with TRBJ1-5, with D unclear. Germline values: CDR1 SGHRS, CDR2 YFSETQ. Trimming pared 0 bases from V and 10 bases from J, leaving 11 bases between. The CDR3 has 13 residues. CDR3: CASSLGISEPQHF. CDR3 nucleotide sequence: TGCGCCAGCAGCTTGGGCATCTCAGAACCCCAGCATTTT.

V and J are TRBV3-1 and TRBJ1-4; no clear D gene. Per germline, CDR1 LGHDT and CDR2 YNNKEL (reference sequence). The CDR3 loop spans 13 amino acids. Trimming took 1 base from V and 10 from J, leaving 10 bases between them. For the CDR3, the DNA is TGTGCCAGCAGCCAAGCCGCCTTTGGAAAACTGTTTTTT. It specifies CASSQAAFGKLFF.

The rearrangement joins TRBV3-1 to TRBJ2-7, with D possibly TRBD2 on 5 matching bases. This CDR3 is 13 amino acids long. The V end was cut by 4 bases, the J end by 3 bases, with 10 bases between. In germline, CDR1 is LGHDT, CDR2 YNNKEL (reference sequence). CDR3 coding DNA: TGTGCCAGCAGCCGACTAACTAGCTACGAGCAGTACTTC. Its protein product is CASSRLTSYEQYF.

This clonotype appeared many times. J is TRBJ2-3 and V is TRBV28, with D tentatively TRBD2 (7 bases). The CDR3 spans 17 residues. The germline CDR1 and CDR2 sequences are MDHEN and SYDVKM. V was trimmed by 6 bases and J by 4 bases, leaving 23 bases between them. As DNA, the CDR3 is TGTGCCAGCAGCATCACCATCCCAGGGGCGGGGGCAGATACGCAGTATTTT. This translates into CASSITIPGAGADTQYF.

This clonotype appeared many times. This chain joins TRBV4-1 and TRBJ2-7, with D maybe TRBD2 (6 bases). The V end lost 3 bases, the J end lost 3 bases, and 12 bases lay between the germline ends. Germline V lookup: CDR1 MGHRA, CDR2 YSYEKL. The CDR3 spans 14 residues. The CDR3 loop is CASSHPPGDYEQYF. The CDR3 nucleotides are TGCGCCAGCAGCCATCCCCCGGGGGACTACGAGCAGTACTTC.

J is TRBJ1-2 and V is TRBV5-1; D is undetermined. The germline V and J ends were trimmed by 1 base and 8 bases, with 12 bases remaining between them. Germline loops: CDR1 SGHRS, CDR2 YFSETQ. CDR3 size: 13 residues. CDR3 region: CASSLTVGRGYTF. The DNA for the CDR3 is TGCGCCAGCAGCTTGACAGTCGGCAGGGGCTACACCTTC.

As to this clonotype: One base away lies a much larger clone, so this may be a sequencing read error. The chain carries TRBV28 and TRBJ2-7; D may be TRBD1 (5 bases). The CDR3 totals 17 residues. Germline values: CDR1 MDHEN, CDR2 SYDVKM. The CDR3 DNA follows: TGTCCCAGCAGTTCCACCGATGGGGCAGGGAAATCCTACGAGCAGTACTTC. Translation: CPSSSTDGAGKSYEQYF.

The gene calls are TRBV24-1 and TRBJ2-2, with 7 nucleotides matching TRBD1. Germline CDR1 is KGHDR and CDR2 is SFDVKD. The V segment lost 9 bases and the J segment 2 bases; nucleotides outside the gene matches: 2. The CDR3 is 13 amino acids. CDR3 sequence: CATGDSNTGELFF. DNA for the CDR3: TGTGCCACCGGGGACAGCAACACCGGGGAGCTGTTTTTT.

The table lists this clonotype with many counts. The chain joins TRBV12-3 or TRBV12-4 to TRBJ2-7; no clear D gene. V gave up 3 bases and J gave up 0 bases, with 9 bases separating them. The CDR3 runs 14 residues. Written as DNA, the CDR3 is TGTGCCAGCAGTTTCGGCGGCAACTCCTACGAGCAGTACTTC. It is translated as CASSFGGNSYEQYF.

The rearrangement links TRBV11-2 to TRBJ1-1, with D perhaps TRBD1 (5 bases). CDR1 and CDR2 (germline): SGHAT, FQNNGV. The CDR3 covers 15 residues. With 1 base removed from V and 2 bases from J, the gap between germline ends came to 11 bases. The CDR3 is CASSLVGGLNTEAFF. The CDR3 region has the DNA TGTGCCAGCAGCTTAGTGGGGGGATTAAACACTGAAGCTTTCTTT.

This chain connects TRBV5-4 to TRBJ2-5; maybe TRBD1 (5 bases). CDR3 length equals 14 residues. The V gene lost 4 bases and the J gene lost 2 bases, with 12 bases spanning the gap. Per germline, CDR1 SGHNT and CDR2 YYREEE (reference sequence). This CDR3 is CASSPYRLQETQYF. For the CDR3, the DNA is TGTGCCAGCAGCCCCTACAGGTTACAAGAGACCCAGTACTTC.

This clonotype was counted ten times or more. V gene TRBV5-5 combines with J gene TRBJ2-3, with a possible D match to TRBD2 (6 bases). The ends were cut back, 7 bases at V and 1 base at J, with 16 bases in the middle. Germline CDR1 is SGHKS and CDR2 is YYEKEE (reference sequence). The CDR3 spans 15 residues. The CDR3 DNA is TGTGCCAGCGGACCGCTAGCGACCGGCACAGATACGCAGTATTTT. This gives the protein CASGPLATGTDTQYF. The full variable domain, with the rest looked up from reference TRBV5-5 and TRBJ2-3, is DAGVTQSPTHLIKTRGQQVTLRCSPISGHKSVSWYQQVLGQGPQFIFQYYEKEERGRGNFPDRFSARQFPNYSSELNVNALLLGDSALYLCASGPLATGTDTQYFGPGTRLTVL.

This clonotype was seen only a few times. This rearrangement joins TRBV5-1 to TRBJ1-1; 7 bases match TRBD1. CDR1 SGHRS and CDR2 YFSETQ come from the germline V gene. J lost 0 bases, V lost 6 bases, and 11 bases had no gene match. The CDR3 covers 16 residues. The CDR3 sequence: CASNRDSLVMNTEAFF. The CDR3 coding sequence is TGCGCCAGCAACCGGGACAGCCTCGTGATGAACACTGAAGCTTTCTTT.

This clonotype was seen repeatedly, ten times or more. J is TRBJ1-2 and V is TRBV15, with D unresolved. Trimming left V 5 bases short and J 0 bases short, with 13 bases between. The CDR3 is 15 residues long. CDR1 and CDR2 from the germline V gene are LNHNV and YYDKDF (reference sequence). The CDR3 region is CATSQSNSANYGYTF. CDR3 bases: TGTGCCACCAGCCAAAGCAACTCAGCTAACTATGGCTACACCTTC.

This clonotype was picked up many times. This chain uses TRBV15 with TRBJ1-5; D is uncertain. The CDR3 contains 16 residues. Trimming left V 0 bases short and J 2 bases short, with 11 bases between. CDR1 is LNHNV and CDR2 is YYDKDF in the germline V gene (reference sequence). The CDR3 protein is CATSRDPSAGNQPQHF. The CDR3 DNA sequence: TGTGCCACCAGCAGAGACCCCTCCGCAGGCAATCAGCCCCAGCATTTT.

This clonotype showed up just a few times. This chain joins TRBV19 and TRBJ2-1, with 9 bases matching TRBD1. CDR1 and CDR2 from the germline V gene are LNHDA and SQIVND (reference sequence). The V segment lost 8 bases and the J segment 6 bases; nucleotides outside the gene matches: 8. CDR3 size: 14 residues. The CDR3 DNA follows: TGTGCCAGTGACCCGGGACAGGGCGTCAATGAGCAGTTCTTC. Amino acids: CASDPGQGVNEQFF.

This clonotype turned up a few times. The CDR3 reads CASSEALGGWSQPQHF. The CDR3 bases are TGTGCCAGCAGTGAAGCGCTTGGGGGGTGGAGTCAGCCCCAGCATTTT. The V call is TRBV2, the J call TRBJ1-5; a weak D match, TRBD1 (5 bases). V was trimmed by 0 bases and J by 6 bases, leaving 15 bases between them. Germline values: CDR1 SNHLY, CDR2 FYNNEI. This CDR3 is built from 16 residues.

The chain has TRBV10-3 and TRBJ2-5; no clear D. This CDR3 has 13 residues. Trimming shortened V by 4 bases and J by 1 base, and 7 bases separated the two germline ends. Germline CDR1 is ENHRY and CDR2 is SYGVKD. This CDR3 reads CAISVDFQETQYF. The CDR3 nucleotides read TGTGCCATCAGTGTAGACTTCCAAGAGACCCAGTACTTC.

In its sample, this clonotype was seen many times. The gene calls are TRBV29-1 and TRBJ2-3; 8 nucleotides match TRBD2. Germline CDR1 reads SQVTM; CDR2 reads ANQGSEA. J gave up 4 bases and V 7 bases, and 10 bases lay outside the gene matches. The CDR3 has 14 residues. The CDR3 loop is CSAYSGVGADTQYF. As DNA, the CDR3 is TGCAGCGCCTATAGCGGGGTCGGGGCAGATACGCAGTATTTT.

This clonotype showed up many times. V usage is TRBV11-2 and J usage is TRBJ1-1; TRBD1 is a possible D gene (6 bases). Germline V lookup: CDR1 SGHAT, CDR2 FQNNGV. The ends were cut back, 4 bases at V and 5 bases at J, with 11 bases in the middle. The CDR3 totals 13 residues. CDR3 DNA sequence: TGTGCCAGCAGCTCGAGGGGGGGGACTGAAGCTTTCTTT. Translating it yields CASSSRGGTEAFF.

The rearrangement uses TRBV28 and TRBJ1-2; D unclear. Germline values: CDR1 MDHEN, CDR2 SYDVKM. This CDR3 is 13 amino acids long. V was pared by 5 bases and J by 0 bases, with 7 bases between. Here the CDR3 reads CASSGFPNYGYTF. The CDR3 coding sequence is TGTGCCAGCAGTGGATTCCCTAACTATGGCTACACCTTC.